A single T cell receptor (beta chain) is shown here with its context. The protocol was immunoSEQ multiplex PCR, while the TCRdb copy is restricted to in-frame clones and leaves out a portion. Here the sample spans just over 80,000 clones, 70% to 90% being singletons. The CDR3 is made up of 15 amino acids. V was pared by 2 bases and J by 4 bases, with 12 bases between. CDR1 and CDR2 from the germline V gene are MNHEY and SMNVEV (reference sequence). This specimen comes from a study of T cell responses to AZD1222 COVID-19 vaccine. The sequence derives from an adult in good health. The V call is TRBV27, the J call TRBJ1-3, with a weak D call TRBD1 (5 bases). The material sequenced was peripheral blood, taken on day 0 of AZD1222 vaccination. Written as DNA, the CDR3 is TGTGCCAGCAGTTTACAGGGATCGGTCGGAAACACCATATATTTT. Encoded protein: CASSLQGSVGNTIYF.